These T cell receptor beta chains were read from a single sample in a study of cytomegalovirus exposure and HLA in healthy donors. The repertoire was sequenced with immunoSEQ multiplex PCR; TCRdb's copy has only in-frame clones and lacks some. The table includes over 95,000 clones, over 75% detected once. Sequenced: PBMCs. These receptors all stem from a woman aged 25-40 years in good health and CMV-seropositive. Both conserved end residues are part of each CDR3. The order of the fields is V gene, D gene, J gene, clone size, CDR3 DNA, CDR3 protein. D genes are given only for firm matches. The listing skips clone size in some rows; elsewhere it reads once, few, many or a size class.

TRBV7-9	-	TRBJ1-5	-	TGTGCCAGCAGCTTGGCGGGGCACAATCAGCCCCAGCATTTT	CASSLAGHNQPQHF
TRBV13	TRBD1	TRBJ1-5	-	TGTGCCAGCAGCCTCGGACAGGAGGATCAGCCCCAGCATTTT	CASSLGQEDQPQHF
TRBV6-5	-	TRBJ1-5	-	TGTGCCAGCAGCCGCGGAGGTAATCAGCCCCAGCATTTT	CASSRGGNQPQHF
TRBV27	-	TRBJ1-5	once	TGTGCCAGCAAAAAGCACGGTCAGCCCCAGCATTTT	CASKKHGQPQHF
TRBV29-1	TRBD1	TRBJ1-2	-	TGCAGCGTTCGGAATCCGGGACAGGCCTCTAACTATGGCTACACCTTC	CSVRNPGQASNYGYTF
TRBV5-1	TRBD1	TRBJ1-4	-	TGCGCCAGCAGTTTTCTTTCGACAGGGCTCGGTGAAAAACTGTTTTTT	CASSFLSTGLGEKLFF
TRBV5-4	TRBD2	TRBJ2-1	-	TGTGCCAGCAGCTCGACTAGCGGCCTGTACAATGAGCAGTTCTTC	CASSSTSGLYNEQFF
TRBV11-3	TRBD1	TRBJ1-2	-	TGTGCCAGCAGCGATTCCGGGACAGGGGGAATTGGCTACACCTTC	CASSDSGTGGIGYTF
TRBV9	TRBD2	TRBJ2-2	-	TGTGCCAGCAGCGCGGGCGGGAGCCCCAACACCGGGGAGCTGTTTTTT	CASSAGGSPNTGELFF
TRBV30	-	TRBJ2-5	-	TGTGCCTTTGGCCCCGGACAGCTAAACCAAGAGACCCAGTACTTC	CAFGPGQLNQETQYF
TRBV9	TRBD1	TRBJ1-6	-	TGTGCCAGCAGCACAAACCGGGACAGTCTAAATTCACCCCTCCACTTT	CASSTNRDSLNSPLHF
TRBV5-5	-	TRBJ1-4	-	TGTGCCAGCAGCTTGGGACAGTCGGCAACTAATGAAAAACTGTTTTTT	CASSLGQSATNEKLFF
TRBV9	TRBD1	TRBJ1-3	-	TGTGCCAGCAGCGCTTACCCGGGACAGGGGGTCGCCATATATTTT	CASSAYPGQGVAIYF
TRBV5-1	TRBD1	TRBJ1-6	-	TGCGCCAGCAGCTGGAACCCGGGACAGGGGGTTAGGTCCGACAATTCACCCCTCCACTTT	CASSWNPGQGVRSDNSPLHF
TRBV7-9	TRBD2	TRBJ2-1	-	TGTGCCAGCAGCCCCACCGGGGTAGCGGGAGTCAATGAGCAGTTCTTC	CASSPTGVAGVNEQFF
TRBV19	-	TRBJ2-7	-	TGTGCCAGTAGCCCTGACAGGATAAGCTCCTACGAGCAGTACTTC	CASSPDRISSYEQYF
TRBV30	-	TRBJ1-1	-	TGTGCCTACACGAGGTGGTTTGAAGCTTTCTTT	CAYTRWFEAFF
TRBV5-1	TRBD2	TRBJ2-7	-	TGCGCCAGCAGCTTGGCTAGCGGGAGAGAGTGGACCTACGAGCAGTACTTC	CASSLASGREWTYEQYF
TRBV29-1	-	TRBJ1-2	few	TGCAGCGCCGAGGCCTCCAACTATGGCTACACCTTC	CSAEASNYGYTF
TRBV19	TRBD1	TRBJ2-2	-	TGTGCCAGTAGTTCCGGCGGGACAGGGGGGACCGGGGAGCTGTTTTTT	CASSSGGTGGTGELFF
TRBV20-1	TRBD1	TRBJ2-1	-	TGCAGTGTTCCTAGGGGGCTTGAGCAGTTCTTC	CSVPRGLEQFF
TRBV25-1	-	TRBJ1-6	few	TGTGCCAGCAGTGAATCCGGAAGGGAGTATAATTCACCCCTCCACTTT	CASSESGREYNSPLHF
TRBV6-1	-	TRBJ2-3	-	TGTGCCAGCAGTGAATTAGGAGCAGCCGCGTCGTCCAAGCAGTATTTT	CASSELGAAASSKQYF
TRBV7-8	TRBD2	TRBJ2-1	-	TGTGCCAGCAGCTTTAAACTAGCGCGCTCCTACAATGAGCAGTTCTTC	CASSFKLARSYNEQFF
TRBV30	TRBD1	TRBJ2-2	-	TGTGCCTGGGGGGACAGCCGAGAAGCGAACACCGGGGAGCTGTTTTTT	CAWGDSREANTGELFF
TRBV2	-	TRBJ2-7	-	TGTGCCAGCAGGCTCGGGACTCCACAGTACTTC	CASRLGTPQYF
TRBV10-3	TRBD2	TRBJ2-1	-	TGTGCCACCCGAGCCGGGGGGGCCGACTACAATGAGCAGTTCTTC	CATRAGGADYNEQFF
TRBV25-1	TRBD1	TRBJ1-2	once	TGTGCCAGCTCCCCTACAGGGGGCTATGGCTACACCTTC	CASSPTGGYGYTF
TRBV10-2	TRBD1	TRBJ1-6	-	TGCGCCAGCAGCCTACCGGGGACAGAACTCAATTCACCCCTCCACTTT	CASSLPGTELNSPLHF
TRBV30	TRBD1	TRBJ1-3	once	TGTGCCTGGAACCCCTCGGGACAGGGAAGAAACACCATATATTTT	CAWNPSGQGRNTIYF